Following are 10 T cell receptor beta chains from one sample sequenced in a study of breast tumors, draining lymph nodes, adjacent tissues. The lymph nodes were axillary draining lymph nodes from breast cancer patients. TCRdb itself ran the multiplex PCR reads through MiXCR, one entry per CDR3 protein. Of about 230,000 distinct CDR3 sequences listed, about 34% are singletons. Sequences were obtained from axillary lymph node tissue. The receptors originated from a female donor with breast cancer. Some clones in this sample may be carry-over from other donors' samples.

The chain combines TRBV19 with TRBJ2-5, with D perhaps TRBD2 (5 bases). V was clipped by 4 bases and J by 4 bases, with 13 bases between them. CDR3 size: 14 residues. The V gene's germline CDR1 is LNHDA and CDR2 SQIVND (reference sequence). The CDR3 sequence: CASSKVAGRETQYF. The CDR3 DNA reads TGTGCCAGTAGTAAGGTCGCTGGGAGAGAGACCCAGTACTTC.

V usage is TRBV2 and J usage is TRBJ2-5, with D perhaps given as TRBD1 or TRBD2 (5 bases each). This CDR3 has 15 amino acids. Germline CDR1 and CDR2: SNHLY and FYNNEI. V lost 7 bases, J lost 1 base, and 16 bases lay in between. The CDR3 DNA follows: TGTGCCAGCAAGTCGGGACCAGGGTCCCAAGAGACCCAGTACTTC. It specifies CASKSGPGSQETQYF.

The rearrangement uses TRBV7-8 and TRBJ1-6; D call uncertain. The CDR3 spans 14 residues. Per the germline V gene, CDR1 is SGHVS and CDR2 is FQNEAQ. V lost 9 bases, J lost 4 bases, and 13 bases lay in between. DNA of the CDR3: TGTGCCAGTAGTCGAGAGTCTTATAATTCACCCCTCCACTTT. Protein: CASSRESYNSPLHF.

This clonotype was observed a few times. The chain carries TRBV4-2 and TRBJ1-1; D is uncertain. The V end was cut by 4 bases, the J end by 1 base, with 10 bases between. The CDR3 extends over 14 amino acids. From germline, CDR1 is LGHNA and CDR2 YNFKEQ. Here the CDR3 reads CASSPGDKNTEAFF. CDR3 coding DNA: TGTGCCAGCAGCCCAGGCGACAAGAACACTGAAGCTTTCTTT.

This clonotype was seen repeatedly, ten times or more. The rearrangement joins TRBV20-1 to TRBJ2-5, with D maybe TRBD2 (6 bases). CDR1 and CDR2 from the germline V gene are DFQATT and SNEGSKA (reference sequence). This CDR3 is built from 13 residues. Trimming cost V 5 bases and J 2 bases, with 12 bases left between them. The CDR3 region has the DNA TGCAGTGCTCTCGGGGGAATGCAAGAGACCCAGTACTTC. Amino acids: CSALGGMQETQYF.

As regards this clonotype: With a much larger clone just one base away, this may be a read error. The CDR3 coding sequence is TGTGCCAGCTCTTCGGCCAGGGATTATGGCTACACCTTC. Translating it yields CASSSARDYGYTF. This chain joins TRBV18 and TRBJ1-2; D may be TRBD1 (5 bases). The CDR3 runs 13 residues. Germline V gene data show CDR1 as KGHSH and CDR2 as LQKENI. V was clipped by 6 bases and J by 5 bases, with 13 bases between them.

As concerns this clonotype: A much larger clone differs by one base, so this may be a read error. The chain employs TRBV20-1 and TRBJ2-2, with a possible D match to TRBD2 (5 bases). This CDR3 has 14 amino acids. Germline assignment: CDR1 DFQATT and CDR2 SNEGSKA (reference sequence). The CDR3 coding sequence is TGCAGTGCTACGAGACCCCCGAACACCGGGGAGCTGGTTTTT. This codes for CSATRPPNTGELVF.

This clonotype appeared once. The rearrangement joins TRBV20-1 to TRBJ2-7; D is undetermined. Germline assignment: CDR1 DFQATT and CDR2 SNEGSKA (reference sequence). This CDR3 contains 14 residues. V was shortened by 6 bases and J by 4 bases, with 19 bases between the two germline ends. The CDR3 nucleotides are TGCAGTGCCGCCAGCAGTGAAAAGTCGTACGAGCAGTACTTC. This translates into CSAASSEKSYEQYF.

This chain joins TRBV6-1 and TRBJ1-1; D is unresolved. Germline CDR1 MNHNS, CDR2 SASEGT. The length of the CDR3 is 13 residues. Trimming took off 5 bases at V and 1 base at J, with 8 bases between the two ends. CDR3 DNA sequence: TGTGCCAGCAGTTTCGGACGGAACACTGAAGCTTTCTTT. It codes for CASSFGRNTEAFF.

The table lists this clonotype with a few counts. The rearrangement links TRBV6-6 to TRBJ1-5; 8 bases are a match to TRBD1. CDR1 MNHNY and CDR2 SVGAGI come from the germline V gene (reference sequence). CDR3 size: 15 residues. J was trimmed by 3 bases and V by 5 bases; bases with no gene match: 6. CDR3 residues: CASSPGQDLNQPQHF. The CDR3 DNA reads as TGTGCCAGCAGTCCGGGACAGGACCTCAATCAGCCCCAGCATTTT.